These 16 T cell receptor beta chains were sequenced from one sample in a study of long-term antiretroviral therapy in people with HIV. Version v3.0 of the immunoSEQ assay ran at survey level. Measured with immunoSEQ multiplex PCR; TCRdb has only the in-frame clones, and not every one. The sample lists 21,000 or so clones, roughly 91% occurring once. The source was unsorted PBMCs, collected 2.3 years after starting antiretroviral therapy. These receptors originate from a man in his sixties with HIV.

The rearrangement joins TRBV5-4 to TRBJ1-2; TRBD1 is a possible D gene (5 bases). The CDR3 spans 15 residues. Deletions cut 0 bases from V and 2 bases from J, with 11 bases between. Germline-derived CDR1 and CDR2 are SGHNT and YYREEE (reference sequence). The CDR3 nucleotides are TGTGCCAGCAGCTTGGCCGGCAGGGTGAACTATGGCTACACCTTC. Residues: CASSLAGRVNYGYTF. Complete variable domain (other parts from reference TRBV5-4 and TRBJ1-2): ETGVTQSPTHLIKTRGQQVTLRCSSQSGHNTVSWYQQALGQGPQFIFQYYREEENGRGNFPPRFSGLQFPNYSSELNVNALELDDSALYLCASSLAGRVNYGYTFGSGTRLTVV.

The chain uses TRBV25-1 and TRBJ2-7; 12 positions agree with TRBD2. The trim removed 3 bases at V and 4 bases at J, leaving 4 bases unmatched. The CDR3 loop spans 15 amino acids. The V gene's germline CDR1 is MGHDK and CDR2 SYGVNS. The CDR3 here is CASSDLTSGGYEQYF. The CDR3 bases are TGTGCCAGCAGTGACCTGACTAGCGGGGGTTACGAGCAGTACTTC.

The chain recombines TRBV6-1 with TRBJ1-5, with 10 bases that match TRBD1. This CDR3 contains 14 residues. After removal of 7 bases from V and 4 bases from J, the junction contained 4 bases not matched to a gene. Germline CDR1 is MNHNS and CDR2 is SASEGT. The CDR3 nucleotides read TGTGCCAGCACCTCGGGACAGGGGAATCAGCCCCAGCATTTT. This encodes CASTSGQGNQPQHF.

This rearrangement joins TRBV6-1 to TRBJ1-1; D ambiguous. The CDR3 is 10 residues long. V was clipped by 1 base and J by 10 bases, with 4 bases between them. Germline V CDR1 and CDR2: MNHNS, SASEGT. CDR3 residues: CASSEGAAFF. CDR3 bases: TGTGCCAGCAGTGAAGGGGCAGCTTTCTTT.

The chain has TRBV5-1 and TRBJ2-7; 13 nucleotides align to TRBD2. Looked up from germline, CDR1 is SGHRS and CDR2 is YFSETQ. The CDR3 consists of 18 residues. V lost 4 bases and J lost 5; bases outside the gene matches: 15. CDR3 in amino acids: CASSPPGTSGKFRNEQYF. CDR3 nucleotides: TGCGCCAGCAGCCCTCCAGGGACTAGCGGGAAGTTCCGAAACGAGCAGTACTTC.

V gene TRBV7-9 combines with J gene TRBJ1-5; 7 bases agree with TRBD1. This CDR3 comprises 16 residues. The germline gives CDR1 SEHNR, CDR2 FQNEAQ (reference sequence). With V trimmed by 5 bases and J by 3 bases, 10 bases remained unmatched. The CDR3 region has the DNA TGTGCCAGCAGCCCCCAGGGGGGGGACTTCAATCAGCCCCAGCATTTT. This translates into CASSPQGGDFNQPQHF.

The CDR3 region has the DNA TGTGCCAGCAGCCAGAACACAGGGAAGGGCTACACCTTC. Translation: CASSQNTGKGYTF. The chain employs TRBV7-3 and TRBJ1-2; weak D call: TRBD1 (6 bases). The germline V gene encodes CDR1 SGHTA and CDR2 FQGTGA. V was cut by 5 bases and J by 8 bases, with 15 bases left in between. The CDR3 has 13 residues.

The V call is TRBV11-2, the J call TRBJ2-7; no definite D call. The germline gives CDR1 SGHAT, CDR2 FQNNGV. The CDR3 runs to 14 residues. Deletions cut 3 bases from V and 1 base from J, with 10 bases between. CDR3 nucleotide sequence: TGTGCCAGCAGCTTCCAGGCGGTTTCCTACGAGCAGTACTTC. Protein product: CASSFQAVSYEQYF.

This chain connects TRBV19 to TRBJ1-2; perhaps TRBD1 as D (6 bases). The CDR3 has 15 amino acids. Per the germline V gene, CDR1 is LNHDA and CDR2 is SQIVND (reference sequence). The V end lost 6 bases, the J end lost 5 bases, and 19 bases lay between the germline ends. CDR3: CASRPEDRSWYGYTF. CDR3 bases: TGTGCCAGTAGGCCCGAGGACAGAAGTTGGTATGGCTACACCTTC.

The chain links TRBV18 to TRBJ1-3; TRBD1 agrees at 8 bases. V shed 3 bases, J shed 6 bases, and the junction held 4 bases outside the gene matches. The CDR3 length is 14 residues. Germline V CDR1 and CDR2: KGHSH, LQKENI. The CDR3 loop is CASSPDRATNTIYF. In DNA form, the CDR3 reads TGTGCCAGCTCACCGGACAGGGCTACAAACACCATATATTTT.

There are a few counts of this clone. CDR3 sequence (DNA): TGTGCCTGGAGTGTGGGCAGCCCAAAGAAGTACTTC. Its translation: CAWSVGSPKKYF. The chain uses TRBV30 and TRBJ2-7; no firm D call. The germline CDR1 and CDR2 sequences are GTSNPN and SVGIG (reference sequence). The CDR3 loop spans 12 amino acids. V dropped 0 bases and J dropped 11 bases, with 14 bases sitting between them.

In this sample, this clone turned up once. The genes are TRBV19 and TRBJ1-5; D gene unclear. V lost 5 bases and J lost 7, with 12 bases in between. The CDR3 totals 13 residues. The germline gives CDR1 LNHDA, CDR2 SQIVND (reference sequence). CDR3 nucleotides: TGTGCCAGTAGTCTCAGGAGAGAACAGCCCCAGCATTTT. Protein sequence: CASSLRREQPQHF.

The chain links TRBV30 to TRBJ2-7; D possibly matches TRBD1 or TRBD2 (5 bases each). Germline V gives CDR1 GTSNPN, CDR2 SVGIG (reference sequence). Between the trimmed V and J ends, which lost 1 base and 6 bases, there was a span of 19 bases. The CDR3 sequence is 15 residues long. The DNA of the CDR3 is TGTGCCTGGAGTGGGGGTGTCGGGGCATTAGGCGAGCAGTACTTC. This sequence encodes CAWSGGVGALGEQYF.

DNA of the CDR3: TGTGCCAGCAGTCCCGGGACCGCGAACACTGAAGCTTTCTTT. Translating gives CASSPGTANTEAFF. The chain carries TRBV28 and TRBJ1-1; perhaps TRBD1 as D (5 bases). Trimming shortened V by 5 bases and J by 1 base, and 11 bases separated the two germline ends. The CDR3 extends over 14 amino acids. CDR1 is MDHEN, CDR2 SYDVKM, per germline.

V usage is TRBV6-4 and J usage is TRBJ1-4, with 7 bases fitting TRBD1. This CDR3 comprises 15 residues. Germline V gene lookup returns CDR1 MRHNA and CDR2 SNTAGT. Trimming at V came to 8 bases and at J to 3 bases, leaving 9 bases not matched to a gene. The CDR3 here is CASSLRTGANEKLFF. The CDR3 nucleotides read TGTGCCAGCTCTCTTCGGACAGGCGCTAATGAAAAACTGTTTTTT.

V and J are TRBV5-1 and TRBJ1-4, with TRBD1 matching 7 bases. V gave up 1 base and J gave up 7 bases; unmatched junction bases: 13. Germline V gene data show CDR1 as SGHRS and CDR2 as YFSETQ. The CDR3 spans 17 residues. DNA for the CDR3: TGCGCCAGCAGCTTGTGGACAGGCCAGCTTCAAAGTGAAAAACTGTTTTTT. Translation: CASSLWTGQLQSEKLFF.